Below, one TCR beta chain is given with its context. Its antigen is not identified. This sample stems from a study of shared clonotypes between healthy human individuals. Overall study findings and caveats: A limitation of the genetic and exposure-history diversity represented arose from few donors.

Data came from immunoSEQ multiplex PCR; TCRdb stores just in-frame clones and leaves some out. The sample shows approximately 980,000 clones, roughly 72% of them seen only once. The sequenced material came from memory CD4+ T cells sorted from blood. Sample subset: CD45RA-negative fraction. This sequence originates from a man between 18 and 29 years old in good health.

CDR3 coding DNA: TGTGCTAGTGGTTTGCCCCCAGGGGGAAAAACAAAAAACACTGAAGCTTTCTTT. This encodes CASGLPPGGKTKNTEAFF. The chain recombines TRBV12-5 with TRBJ1-1; the match to TRBD1 covers 7 bases. With 2 bases clipped from V and 2 bases from J, the junction kept 14 bases outside the gene matches. Germline V lookup: CDR1 LGHNT, CDR2 FRNRAP. The CDR3 has 18 amino acids. Full variable domain (outside the CDR3, taken from reference TRBV12-5 and TRBJ1-1): DARVTQTPRHKVTEMGQEVTMRCQPILGHNTVFWYRQTMMQGLELLAYFRNRAPLDDSGMPKDRFSAEMPDATLATLKIQPSEPRDSAVYFCASGLPPGGKTKNTEAFFGQGTRLTVV.